These T cell receptor beta chains were read from a single sample in a study of blood T cell repertoires in COVID-19. Sequencing used immunoSEQ multiplex PCR; TCRdb keeps in-frame clones, though not all of them. The sample shows about 220,000 clones, approximately 77% of them seen only once. The sample taken for sequencing was peripheral blood. The receptors were gathered from a woman older than 75 with acute or convalescent COVID-19. Both conserved end residues are part of each CDR3.

TRBV6-5 CASRTGVNQPQHF
TRBV5-1 CASSFGQGNYGYTF
TRBV5-1 CASSSGGGGVKETQYF
TRBV6-1 CASSAPGKGDNQPQHF
TRBV14 CASSQERLPNEKLFF
TRBV7-9 CASSLAGSAEAFF
TRBV7-9 CASSSGEALHF
TRBV3-1/TRBV3-2 CASSRLGHSGRGNYGYTF
TRBV19 CASSAARGNTEAFF
TRBV4-1 CASSPASVTGSYEQYF
TRBV2 CASSEAGEGEVSGGYTF
TRBV2 CASKFGDRGNQPQHF
TRBV3-1/TRBV3-2 CASSLGTGPIEAFF
TRBV2 CASSAGTGGLSEQYF
TRBV27 CASSLGRGNTEAFF
TRBV28 CASSLGQIYGYTF
TRBV2 CASSDLERRGRGYTF
TRBV11-2 CASSLQVPGYNEQFF
TRBV6-5 CASSYSAGQANQPQHF
TRBV19 CASALAGGLAEQFF
TRBV19 CASSGGLAESYEQYF
TRBV9 CASSPQWAFTEAFF
TRBV5-1 CASSFLTGNYGYTF
TRBV7-9 CASSQSDIYGYTF
TRBV6-1 CASSIRDRVSEQYF
TRBV5-1 CASSPPTSGPTNEQFF
TRBV18 CASSPSGAEAEQYF
TRBV20-1 CSATDRATNEKLFF
TRBV19 CASSSTGYGYTF
TRBV11-2 CASSLQDPSRGYNEQFF
TRBV9 CASSPRLAGAEYQETQYF
TRBV7-2 CASSFAGQETQYF
TRBV7-2 CASSYPTGMLPNTEAFF
TRBV3-1/TRBV3-2 CASSQDRGFPETQYF
TRBV9 CASTTERGGSPQYF
TRBV9 CASSVGGTSGYNEQFF
TRBV28 CASSFGTDTEAFF
TRBV6-6 CASSSPGTGDSPLHF
TRBV5-1 CASSLGPTGPNEKLFF
TRBV10-3 CAISESGGGPLSGANVLTF
TRBV5-1 CASSFGGDQPQHF
TRBV5-5 CASSWAGDEKLFF
TRBV19 CASSSQGSSRDTQYF
TRBV7-9 CASSFSGYEQYF
TRBV7-2 CASSKPGQTNTGELFF
TRBV18 CASSQQRSNQPQHF
TRBV5-8 CASSLDGSGRPQHF
TRBV9 CASSVSQGDEKLFF
TRBV19 CASSQGGGEETQYF
TRBV2 CASSDLRRALKMNTEAFF
TRBV5-5 CASSPLEYEQYF
TRBV28 CASSKTGEPQHF
TRBV7-2 CASSLALPASYEQYF
TRBV5-8 CASSAGDRINQPQHF
TRBV5-1 CASSPIGQTNNEKLFF
TRBV10-3 CAISGPGQRVVAQYF
TRBV7-3 CASSPRLAGPQETQYF
TRBV10-3 CAIGGDGTDTQYF
TRBV25-1 CASSDAQGAAFF
TRBV3-1/TRBV3-2 CASSQGSGDHNTEAFF